This TCR beta chain was captured in a study of T cell repertoires in cytomegalovirus infection. Across the whole study: Public TCR beta signatures were indicative of both CMV infection and a matching HLA type.

The germline CDR1 and CDR2 sequences are SGDLS and YYNGEE. Trimming cost V 0 bases and J 1 base; bases outside gene matches: 3. The CDR3 totals 15 residues. This clonotype was observed a few times. Its antigen is currently unknown. TCRdb processed the reads anew with MiXCR; each CDR3 protein has one entry. The data contain approximately 250,000 distinct CDR3 sequences, 20% to 25% of them seen just once; the ten biggest clones take up around a sixth. Regarding the study as a whole: Ex vivo responses were dominated by HLA-C-restricted CMV-specific TCR beta clonotypes.

The sequencing input was CD8+ T cells from PBMCs. The receptor comes from a human donor in good health (CMV status not recorded). Some clones in this sample may be carry-over from other donors' samples. V usage is TRBV9 and J usage is TRBJ2-5; 7 bases are a match to TRBD1. CDR3 DNA sequence: TGTGCCAGCAGCGTAGAAGGACAGGTCCAAGAGACCCAGTACTTC. Its protein is CASSVEGQVQETQYF.